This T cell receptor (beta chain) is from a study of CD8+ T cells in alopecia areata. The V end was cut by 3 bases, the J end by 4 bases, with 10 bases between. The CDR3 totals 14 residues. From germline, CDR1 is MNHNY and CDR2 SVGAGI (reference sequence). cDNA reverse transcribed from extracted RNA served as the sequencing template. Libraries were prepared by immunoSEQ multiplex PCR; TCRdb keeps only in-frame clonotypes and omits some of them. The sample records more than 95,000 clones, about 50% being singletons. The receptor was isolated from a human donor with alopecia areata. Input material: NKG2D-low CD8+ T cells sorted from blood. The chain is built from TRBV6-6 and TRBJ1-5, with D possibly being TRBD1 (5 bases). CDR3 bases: TGTGCCAGCAGTTATCCGGGACCTAATCAGCCCCAGCATTTT. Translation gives CASSYPGPNQPQHF.